The next 24 T cell receptor beta chains were all read from a single sample in a study of OX40 agonist ivuxolimab in advanced cancers. Here immunoSEQ multiplex PCR was the method, and the copy in TCRdb shows in-frame clones only, minus some. Of roughly 53,000 clones in the sample, 84% were seen once. The sample consisted of CD4+ or CD8+ T cells sorted from blood, taken in a trial of the OX40 agonist ivuxolimab. Receptors originate from an adult with an advanced solid tumor such as melanoma, head and neck, liver or kidney cancer.

This chain joins TRBV15 and TRBJ2-1, with 7 bases aligning to TRBD1. The CDR3 is 16 residues long. V lost 1 base to trimming and J lost 8 bases; unmatched junction nucleotides: 11. From germline, CDR1 is LNHNV and CDR2 YYDKDF (reference sequence). CDR3 nucleotides: TGTGCCACCAGCAGAGTTACTGGGACAGCCGGATATGAGCAGTTCTTC. Protein product: CATSRVTGTAGYEQFF.

The rearrangement links TRBV19 to TRBJ2-1; D might be TRBD2 (6 bases). This CDR3 is built from 15 residues. Germline V gene data show CDR1 as LNHDA and CDR2 as SQIVND (reference sequence). V lost 6 bases and J lost 8, with 20 bases in between. The CDR3 loop reads CASRTPAGKVYEQFF. The CDR3, as DNA: TGTGCCAGTAGGACTCCCGCGGGGAAAGTATATGAGCAGTTCTTC.

The genes are TRBV28 and TRBJ1-5; tentative D call: TRBD1 (6 bases). The CDR3 is made up of 12 amino acids. V was trimmed by 10 bases and J by 4 bases, leaving 11 bases between them. The germline V gene encodes CDR1 MDHEN and CDR2 SYDVKM. Here the CDR3 DNA reads TGTGCCACAGGGGACGGGAATCAGCCCCAGCATTTT. Amino acids: CATGDGNQPQHF.

J is TRBJ1-4 and V is TRBV27; D is perhaps TRBD1 (6 bases). V dropped 7 bases and J dropped 8 bases, with 17 bases sitting between them. The length of the CDR3 is 14 residues. The germline V gene encodes CDR1 MNHEY and CDR2 SMNVEV (reference sequence). The CDR3 region is CASKAETGGEKLFF. The CDR3 nucleotides are TGTGCCAGCAAGGCCGAGACAGGAGGGGAAAAACTGTTTTTT.

This chain connects TRBV10-2 to TRBJ1-4; TRBD1 might be the D (5 bases). Trimming removed 0 bases at V and 8 bases at J, with 10 bases between. CDR3 length: 14 amino acids. The germline V gene encodes CDR1 WSHSY and CDR2 SAAADI. CDR3 nucleotides: TGCGCCAGCAGTGAGTCCGGGGAGGGGGAAAAACTGTTTTTT. Its translation is CASSESGEGEKLFF.

The rearrangement links TRBV5-8 to TRBJ1-5; 7 nucleotides align to TRBD1. The V segment lost 7 bases and the J segment 0 bases; nucleotides outside the gene matches: 16. This CDR3 is built from 18 residues. Germline V gene lookup returns CDR1 SGHTS and CDR2 YDEGEE. The CDR3 here is CASCHGTAAFDSNQPQHF. CDR3 coding DNA: TGTGCCAGCTGTCACGGGACAGCAGCGTTCGATAGCAATCAGCCCCAGCATTTT.

The chain links TRBV10-3 to TRBJ1-3, with 10 bases matching TRBD1. The CDR3 is 16 amino acids. Germline V gene lookup returns CDR1 ENHRY and CDR2 SYGVKD. V lost 4 bases and J lost 0; bases outside the gene matches: 3. CDR3: CAISGTGGNSGNTIYF. In DNA, the CDR3 is TGTGCCATCAGTGGGACAGGGGGAAACTCTGGAAACACCATATATTTT.

The rearrangement links TRBV19 to TRBJ1-1; no firm D call. Between the trimmed V and J ends, which lost 4 bases and 8 bases, there was a span of 14 bases. The CDR3 runs to 13 residues. The germline CDR1 and CDR2 sequences are LNHDA and SQIVND (reference sequence). The CDR3, as DNA: TGTGCCAGTAGTAAGGAGGTCCGTAAAGAAGCTTTCTTT. Amino acid sequence: CASSKEVRKEAFF.

The V call is TRBV7-8, the J call TRBJ1-5; 9 positions agree with TRBD1. From germline, CDR1 is SGHVS and CDR2 FQNEAQ. V gave up 5 bases and J gave up 7 bases; unmatched junction bases: 9. The CDR3 has 15 amino acids. The CDR3 sequence is CASSILQGARQPQHF. The CDR3 bases are TGTGCCAGCAGCATACTACAGGGGGCGCGCCAGCCCCAGCATTTT.

The J gene is TRBJ2-5, the V gene TRBV11-3; D not certain. The germline V gene encodes CDR1 SGHNT and CDR2 YENEEA. V was pared by 4 bases and J by 0 bases, with 3 bases between. The CDR3 contains 12 residues. CDR3 sequence (DNA): TGTGCCAGCAGCTCACACCAAGAGACCCAGTACTTC. This sequence encodes CASSSHQETQYF.

This rearrangement joins TRBV2 to TRBJ1-4, with 7 bases lining up with TRBD1. V dropped 7 bases and J dropped 4; count of bases not matched to a gene: 9. The germline gives CDR1 SNHLY, CDR2 FYNNEI. The CDR3 loop spans 15 amino acids. The CDR3 coding sequence is TGTGCCAGCAACGTGGGGGGACAGATTAATGAAAAACTGTTTTTT. Its protein product is CASNVGGQINEKLFF.

This clone occurred once. The rearrangement links TRBV5-1 to TRBJ1-5; TRBD1 agrees at 7 bases. Germline CDR1 SGHRS, CDR2 YFSETQ. The V gene end was trimmed by 7 bases and the J gene end by 4 bases; junction bases not matched to a gene: 8. The CDR3 extends over 14 amino acids. CDR3 region: CASAPEGQNQPQHF. In DNA, the CDR3 is TGCGCCAGCGCCCCGGAGGGACAGAATCAGCCCCAGCATTTT.

The genes are TRBV6-5 and TRBJ2-3; 10 nucleotides line up with TRBD2. The CDR3 spans 16 residues. CDR1 is MNHEY, CDR2 SVGAGI, per germline. Germline trimming cut 4 bases from V and 2 bases from J; bases unmatched to any gene: 6. Here the CDR3 reads CASSWDSGRTTDTQYF. The CDR3 coding sequence is TGTGCCAGCAGTTGGGATAGCGGGAGGACCACAGATACGCAGTATTTT.

The CDR3 DNA is TGTGCCAGTAGGGGGGACCATAGTGGCTACACCTTC. As protein: CASRGDHSGYTF. The V call is TRBV19, the J call TRBJ1-2; tentative D call: TRBD1 (5 bases). The germline V and J ends were trimmed by 6 bases and 7 bases, with 12 bases remaining between them. Germline lookup yields CDR1 LNHDA and CDR2 SQIVND (reference sequence). The CDR3 has 12 residues.

The chain employs TRBV10-2 and TRBJ1-2, with 7 bases fitting TRBD1. This CDR3 is 13 amino acids long. The J segment lost 2 bases and the V segment lost 6 bases, leaving 3 bases of the junction unmatched. The germline V gene has CDR1 WSHSY and CDR2 SAAADI. CDR3 sequence: CASRGTANYGYTF. The CDR3 nucleotides are TGCGCCAGCAGGGGGACAGCAAACTATGGCTACACCTTC.

The chain joins TRBV14 to TRBJ2-4, with D unresolved. V lost 3 bases, J lost 7 bases, and 16 bases lay in between. The CDR3 length is 15 residues. Germline CDR1 is SGHDN and CDR2 is FVKESK. The CDR3 is CASSHLNNLVNIQYF. The CDR3 DNA is TGTGCCAGCAGCCACCTTAACAACTTAGTGAACATTCAGTACTTC.

V gene TRBV7-9 combines with J gene TRBJ1-1, with 9 nucleotides matching TRBD1. CDR1 and CDR2 (germline): SEHNR, FQNEAQ (reference sequence). J gave up 10 bases and V 5 bases, and 8 bases lay outside the gene matches. CDR3 size: 13 residues. The CDR3 DNA sequence: TGTGCCAGCAGCCCAACAGGGGGCGCGTTAGCTTTCTTT. Amino acids: CASSPTGGALAFF.

This clone was detected only a few times. This chain joins TRBV14 and TRBJ2-5, with 12 bases identical to TRBD2. The CDR3 consists of 16 residues. The germline V gene encodes CDR1 SGHDN and CDR2 FVKESK. V was clipped by 1 base and J by 7 bases; unmatched bases: 7. This CDR3 reads CASSQGLAGAGGTQYF. DNA of the CDR3: TGTGCCAGCAGCCAAGGACTAGCGGGAGCAGGGGGGACCCAGTACTTC.

V usage is TRBV6-5 and J usage is TRBJ2-1; 9 bases agree with TRBD2. Germline loops: CDR1 MNHEY, CDR2 SVGAGI. The trim removed 5 bases at V and 3 bases at J, leaving 5 bases unmatched. The CDR3 has 15 amino acids. CDR3: CASSTTSGDYNEQFF. In DNA, the CDR3 is TGTGCCAGCAGTACGACTAGCGGAGACTACAATGAGCAGTTCTTC.

The chain employs TRBV5-4 and TRBJ1-1, with a possible D match to TRBD1 (6 bases). V shed 1 base and J shed 5 bases, with 18 bases lying between them. The germline gives CDR1 SGHNT, CDR2 YYREEE (reference sequence). There are 16 residues in the CDR3. The DNA of the CDR3 is TGTGCCAGCAGCTTGCCGTTTGCAGGGGAGGGTACTGAAGCTTTCTTT. It is translated as CASSLPFAGEGTEAFF.

This clone was detected only once. The CDR3 loop reads CASSAQGRPYEQYF. The DNA of the CDR3 is TGTGCCAGCAGCGCGCAGGGCCGCCCCTACGAGCAGTACTTC. The chain combines TRBV9 with TRBJ2-7, with TRBD1 as a possible D gene (5 bases). Trimming pared 3 bases from V and 2 bases from J, leaving 12 bases between. Germline loops: CDR1 SGDLS, CDR2 YYNGEE. This CDR3 has 14 amino acids.

This sequence joins TRBV6-1 and TRBJ2-7; TRBD2 aligns across 13 bases. With 5 bases clipped from V and 4 bases from J, the junction kept 5 bases outside the gene matches. Per the germline V gene, CDR1 is MNHNS and CDR2 is SASEGT. This CDR3 has 15 amino acids. The CDR3 sequence: CASSRGTSGIYEQYF. The CDR3 nucleotides read TGTGCCAGCAGTCGAGGGACTAGCGGGATTTACGAGCAGTACTTC.

The chain employs TRBV9 and TRBJ2-3, with no clear D. The CDR3 runs 15 residues. Trimming pared 4 bases from V and 5 bases from J, leaving 17 bases between. Germline CDR1 is SGDLS and CDR2 is YYNGEE. The CDR3 DNA sequence: TGTGCCAGCAGCCCAAACCCGGCTCTCGGAGATACGCAGTATTTT. It encodes CASSPNPALGDTQYF.

The chain couples TRBV7-7 to TRBJ2-2; the D call may be TRBD1 or TRBD2 (6 bases each). This CDR3 contains 15 residues. The germline V gene has CDR1 SSHAT and CDR2 FNYEAQ (reference sequence). Trimming left V 5 bases short and J 6 bases short, with 16 bases between. The CDR3 coding sequence is TGTGCCAGCAGCCCGGGGGCGGCTACGGCCGGGGAGCTGTTTTTT. It is translated as CASSPGAATAGELFF.